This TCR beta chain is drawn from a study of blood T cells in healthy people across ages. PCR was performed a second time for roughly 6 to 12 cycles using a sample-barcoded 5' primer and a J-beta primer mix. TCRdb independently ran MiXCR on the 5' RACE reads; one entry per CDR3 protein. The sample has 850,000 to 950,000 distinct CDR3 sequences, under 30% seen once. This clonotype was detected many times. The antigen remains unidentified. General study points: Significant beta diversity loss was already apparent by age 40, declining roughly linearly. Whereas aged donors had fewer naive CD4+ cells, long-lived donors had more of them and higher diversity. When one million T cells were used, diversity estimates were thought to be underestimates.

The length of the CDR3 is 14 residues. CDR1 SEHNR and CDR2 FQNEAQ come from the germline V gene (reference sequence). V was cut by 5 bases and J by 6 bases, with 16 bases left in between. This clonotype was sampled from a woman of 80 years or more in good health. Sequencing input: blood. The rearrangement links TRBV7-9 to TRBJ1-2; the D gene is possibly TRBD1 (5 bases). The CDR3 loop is CASSLDGGANGYTF. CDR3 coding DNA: TGTGCCAGCAGCCTAGACGGAGGGGCTAATGGCTACACCTTC.